Below, 14 T cell receptor beta chains from the same sample are listed, as sequenced in a study of blood T cell repertoires in COVID-19. Generated by immunoSEQ multiplex PCR, the TCRdb table keeps only in-frame clones and is missing some. The data show tens of thousands of clones, with roughly 84% seen just once and more than 1.5% held by the top ten. The sequenced sample was peripheral blood. The receptor set was obtained from a man aged 50 or older with acute or convalescent COVID-19.

A single count supports this clone. This chain connects TRBV6-2 or TRBV6-3 to TRBJ2-3; D possibly corresponds to TRBD1 (5 bases). Trimming stripped 1 base from V and 1 base from J, with 6 bases between. The V gene's germline CDR1 is MNHEY and CDR2 SVGEGT. This CDR3 comprises 14 residues. The CDR3 region is CASSYFRGTDTQYF. The CDR3 coding sequence is TGTGCCAGCAGTTACTTCAGGGGCACAGATACGCAGTATTTT.

The chain employs TRBV28 and TRBJ1-5; D possibly corresponds to TRBD1 (6 bases). The germline V gene has CDR1 MDHEN and CDR2 SYDVKM. The CDR3 is 17 amino acids. The V gene lost 5 bases and the J gene lost 1 base, with 18 bases spanning the gap. CDR3 region: CASSGSGEAPSNQPQHF. DNA of the CDR3: TGTGCCAGCAGTGGATCAGGGGAAGCCCCGAGCAATCAGCCCCAGCATTTT. Combining the CDR3 with reference TRBV28 and TRBJ1-5 gives the whole variable domain DVKVTQSSRYLVKRTGEKVFLECVQDMDHENMFWYRQDPGLGLRLIYFSYDVKMKEKGDIPEGYSVSREKKERFSLILESASTNQTSMYLCASSGSGEAPSNQPQHFGDGTRLSIL.

The chain links TRBV24-1 to TRBJ2-4; 9 positions agree with TRBD1. Germline CDR1 and CDR2: KGHDR and SFDVKD. The CDR3 consists of 17 residues. The ends lost 5 bases at V and 8 bases at J; junction bases unmatched: 15. CDR3 protein: CATSASNYRGQLDIQYF. CDR3 nucleotides: TGTGCCACCAGTGCCTCAAACTACAGGGGGCAACTAGACATTCAGTACTTC.

This rearrangement joins TRBV5-1 to TRBJ1-4; the D gene is possibly TRBD1 (5 bases). V was pared by 3 bases and J by 0 bases, with 12 bases between. Germline lookup yields CDR1 SGHRS and CDR2 YFSETQ. The CDR3 has 16 residues. The CDR3 nucleotides read TGCGCCAGCAGCTCTCACGGGGGACCAACTAATGAAAAACTGTTTTTT. Protein: CASSSHGGPTNEKLFF. The full variable domain, completed using reference TRBV5-1 and TRBJ1-4, is KAGVTQTPRYLIKTRGQQVTLSCSPISGHRSVSWYQQTPGQGLQFLFEYFSETQRNKGNFPGRFSGRQFSNSRSEMNVSTLELGDSALYLCASSSHGGPTNEKLFFGSGTQLSVL.

This chain links TRBV4-3 with TRBJ1-2; TRBD1 is a possible D gene (5 bases). Germline V gene lookup returns CDR1 LGHNA and CDR2 YSLEER. Trimming pared 0 bases from V and 4 bases from J, leaving 12 bases between. The CDR3 loop spans 15 amino acids. The CDR3 DNA reads as TGCGCCAGCAGCCAAGATAGGGGTTCGTTCTATGGCTACACCTTC. Translating gives CASSQDRGSFYGYTF.

This clone is a singleton in its sample. The genes are TRBV11-3 and TRBJ2-1, with TRBD2 matching over 11 bases. Unmatched junction bases numbered 7, after V lost 5 bases and J lost 7 bases. This CDR3 is built from 15 residues. Germline V gene lookup returns CDR1 SGHNT and CDR2 YENEEA. As DNA, the CDR3 is TGTGCCAGCAGCCCCATAGCGGGAGGGAGGAATGAGCAGTTCTTC. Its translation is CASSPIAGGRNEQFF.

The chain links TRBV4-2 to TRBJ1-2; D is unclear. Trimming stripped 0 bases from V and 4 bases from J, with 12 bases between. The CDR3 consists of 15 residues. Germline assignment: CDR1 LGHNA and CDR2 YNFKEQ. The CDR3 coding sequence is TGTGCCAGCAGCCAAGACGAACACCTCTCCTATGGCTACACCTTC. Its translation is CASSQDEHLSYGYTF.

The rearrangement links TRBV24-1 to TRBJ2-1; 8 bases are shared with TRBD2. The CDR3 is 15 amino acids. Germline V gene lookup returns CDR1 KGHDR and CDR2 SFDVKD. J gave up 7 bases and V 7 bases, and 11 bases lay outside the gene matches. The CDR3 DNA sequence: TGTGCCACCAGCCGGAATTTACTAGCGGTGAATGAGCAGTTCTTC. This sequence encodes CATSRNLLAVNEQFF.

The CDR3 loop is CASSPGTGYTYEQYF. The CDR3 nucleotides read TGCGCCAGCAGCCCCGGGACAGGGTACACCTACGAGCAGTACTTC. The chain carries TRBV5-1 and TRBJ2-7, with TRBD1 matching 9 bases. Germline loops: CDR1 SGHRS, CDR2 YFSETQ. This CDR3 contains 15 residues. V gave up 4 bases and J gave up 2 bases; unmatched junction bases: 7.

The chain combines TRBV7-7 with TRBJ1-5; 8 nucleotides line up with TRBD1. This CDR3 has 13 residues. V shed 5 bases and J 7 bases; nucleotides not matched to a gene: 4. Germline CDR1 and CDR2: SSHAT and FNYEAQ (reference sequence). CDR3 nucleotides: TGTGCCAGCAGCATAGGACAGGGACAGCCCCAGCATTTT. Amino acids: CASSIGQGQPQHF.

The chain links TRBV4-1 to TRBJ2-5; no clear D gene. The germline gives CDR1 MGHRA, CDR2 YSYEKL. The length of the CDR3 is 15 residues. The V gene lost 4 bases and the J gene lost 1 base, with 13 bases spanning the gap. The CDR3 region is CASSPEVMIQETQYF. In DNA form, the CDR3 reads TGCGCCAGCAGCCCTGAGGTCATGATCCAAGAGACCCAGTACTTC.

This clone has only one observation. The chain has TRBV28 and TRBJ1-6, with a possible D match to TRBD1 (5 bases). The germline CDR1 and CDR2 sequences are MDHEN and SYDVKM. Trimming removed 8 bases at V and 7 bases at J, with 15 bases between. The CDR3 is 14 residues long. CDR3 residues: CASLEDIVNSPLHF. The CDR3 nucleotides are TGTGCCAGCCTTGAGGACATTGTAAATTCACCCCTCCACTTT.

The chain couples TRBV18 to TRBJ2-5; 10 bases map to TRBD1. The CDR3 covers 15 residues. Per the germline V gene, CDR1 is KGHSH and CDR2 is LQKENI. V shed 3 bases, J shed 4 bases, and the junction held 5 bases outside the gene matches. The CDR3 sequence: CASSPGTGEGETQYF. The CDR3, as DNA: TGTGCCAGCTCACCGGGGACAGGGGAGGGAGAGACCCAGTACTTC.

This rearrangement joins TRBV2 to TRBJ2-2; TRBD1 matches 8 bases. The CDR3 has 14 amino acids. The V and J ends lost 7 bases and 5 bases, in that order; junction bases with no gene match: 6. From germline, CDR1 is SNHLY and CDR2 FYNNEI. The CDR3 DNA follows: TGTGCCAGCACCACGGACAGGGTTACCGGGGAGCTGTTTTTT. Amino acids: CASTTDRVTGELFF.